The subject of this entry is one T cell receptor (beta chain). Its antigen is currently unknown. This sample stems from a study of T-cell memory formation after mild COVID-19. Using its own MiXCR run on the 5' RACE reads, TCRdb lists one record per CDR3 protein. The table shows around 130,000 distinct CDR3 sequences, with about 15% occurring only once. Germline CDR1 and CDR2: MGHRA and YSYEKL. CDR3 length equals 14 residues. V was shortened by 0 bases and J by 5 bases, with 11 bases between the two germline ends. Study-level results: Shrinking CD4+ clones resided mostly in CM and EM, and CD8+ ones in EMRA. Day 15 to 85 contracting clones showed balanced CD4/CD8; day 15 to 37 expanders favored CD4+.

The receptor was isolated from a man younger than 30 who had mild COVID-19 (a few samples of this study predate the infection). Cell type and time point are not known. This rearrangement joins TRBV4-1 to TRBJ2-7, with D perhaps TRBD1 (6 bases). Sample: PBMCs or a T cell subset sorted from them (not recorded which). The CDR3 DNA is TGCGCCAGCAGCCAAGAAGGGGGTAGTGACGAGCAGTACTTC. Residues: CASSQEGGSDEQYF.